This T cell receptor beta chain was identified during a study of cytomegalovirus exposure and HLA in healthy donors. V lost 8 bases to trimming and J lost 7 bases; unmatched junction nucleotides: 22. Germline V gene lookup returns CDR1 MDHEN and CDR2 SYDVKM. The CDR3 is 18 amino acids. Amplification used 60 Vbeta primers and 13 Jbeta primers. The method was immunoSEQ multiplex PCR; TCRdb's version includes in-frame clones alone and lacks a portion of them. There are about 76,000 clones in the sample; under 80% occur only once, and roughly 4.9% lies in the top ten. As to this clone: Its specificity is not known.

Whole-study results and caveats: Excluded: some indistinguishable V segments such as TRBV6-2 and TRBV6-3. Rare TCR sequences predominated, though certain public TCRs were found in many donors. HLA-A and HLA-B allele assignments for most subjects were reportedly predicted accurately using TCR beta sequences. TCR beta sequences numbering around 15,000 were associated with HLA alleles at 0.05 false discovery rate in a later analysis.

V and J are TRBV28 and TRBJ2-1, with 8 bases identical to TRBD1. The clonotype was recovered from a man aged 55-75 years in good health and CMV-seropositive. Sequenced material: PBMCs. The CDR3 sequence is CASRPLPGGSTLGNEQFF. CDR3 sequence (DNA): TGTGCCAGCCGCCCCTTACCAGGGGGCTCTACTTTGGGGAATGAGCAGTTCTTC.